The T cell receptor beta chain described here comes from a study of post-analysis software for immune sequencing data. Background on the study: The disease courses spanned relapsing-remitting, secondary progressive and progressive-relapsing forms of multiple sclerosis.

The V and J ends lost 8 bases and 0 bases respectively, with 15 bases between them. This CDR3 comprises 15 residues. Germline V CDR1 and CDR2: SNHLY, FYNNEI. Built from TCR beta cDNA, the libraries had unique molecular identifiers in them. TCRdb itself ran the PCR reads through MiXCR, one entry per CDR3 protein. There are about 380,000 distinct CDR3 sequences in the sample; roughly 38% occur only once, and roughly an eighth lies in the top ten. A note on this clonotype: No antigen is known for it.

General study points: F measure clustering grouped samples strongly by preparation batch. Patients showed TRBV5-6, TRBV5-1 and TRBV20-1 among four to six TRBV segments more frequent than in controls. When compared against controls, multiple sclerosis patients showed significantly lower normalized Chao1 diversity.

The sequence derives from a girl between 10 and 17 years old with multiple sclerosis. The V gene is TRBV2, the J gene TRBJ2-3, with D uncertain. The sequenced sample was blood. CDR3 loop: CASGKGPRSTDTQYF. CDR3 sequence (DNA): TGTGCCAGCGGAAAGGGTCCCCGAAGCACAGATACGCAGTATTTT.